This note documents a single TCR beta chain sequence. The data were obtained in a study of shared clonotypes between healthy human individuals. Repertoires were generated with immunoSEQ multiplex PCR, while TCRdb's copy carries only in-frame clones and drops some. The table includes more than 200,000 clones, about 69% detected once. The germline V gene has CDR1 SQVTM and CDR2 ANQGSEA. This CDR3 contains 17 residues. The V gene end was trimmed by 7 bases and the J gene end by 4 bases; junction bases not matched to a gene: 17. The TCR originated in a man aged 30 to 45 in good health. V gene TRBV29-1 combines with J gene TRBJ2-7; 12 bases are a match to TRBD1. The specimen was memory CD4+ T cells sorted from blood. Subset reported: CD45RA-negative fraction. CDR3 sequence reads: CSANLAAGTGGIYEQYF. CDR3 nucleotide sequence: TGCAGCGCCAATCTCGCGGCGGGGACAGGGGGCATTTACGAGCAGTACTTC.